This TCR beta chain was profiled in a study of blood T cell repertoires in COVID-19. Study at large: Collection of acute and convalescent COVID-19 samples took place in the United States, Italy and Spain.

The CDR3 covers 12 residues. With V trimmed by 11 bases and J by 4 bases, 3 bases remained unmatched. TCRdb keeps only in-frame clones here, not all; method: immunoSEQ multiplex PCR. The sample contains about 300,000 clones, roughly nine tenths of which appear only once. V is TRBV12-3 or TRBV12-4 and J is TRBJ1-5; TRBD1 matches 9 bases. The source of this sequence is a young woman with COVID-19, enrolled during active disease. Sequencing used peripheral blood. CDR3: CARQGGNQPQHF. CDR3 DNA: TGTGCCCGACAGGGGGGGAATCAGCCCCAGCATTTT.